The entry below describes one T cell receptor (beta chain). Random hexamers served to reverse transcribe roughly 0.45 to 1 ug RNA. Amplification of TCR beta CDR3 across 54 Vbeta and 13 Jbeta was performed with immunoSEQ multiplex PCR. TCRdb processed the immunoSEQ multiplex PCR reads anew with MiXCR; each CDR3 protein has one entry. Of some 130,000 distinct CDR3 sequences listed, approximately 94% are singletons. This specimen comes from a study of CD8 T cells in Susac syndrome. Peripheral blood CD8+ and CD4+ T cells were profiled by TCR beta sequencing. The multiple sclerosis controls were treatment-naive patients affected by stable or active relapsing-remitting disease. TEMRA cells were enriched by FACS, and CD4+ and CD8+ T cells were negatively isolated. Germline V gene lookup returns CDR1 SGHRS and CDR2 YFSETQ. The CDR3 extends over 14 amino acids. The germline V and J ends were trimmed by 5 bases and 4 bases, with 15 bases remaining between them.

The sample consisted of CD4+ T cells from PBMCs. This rearrangement joins TRBV5-1 to TRBJ1-1, with D possibly TRBD1 on 5 matching bases. This TCR was recovered from a human donor with multiple sclerosis. In DNA, the CDR3 is TGCGCCAGCAGGGGTGCCGACCAGGGCACTGAAGCTTTCTTT. Amino acid sequence: CASRGADQGTEAFF.